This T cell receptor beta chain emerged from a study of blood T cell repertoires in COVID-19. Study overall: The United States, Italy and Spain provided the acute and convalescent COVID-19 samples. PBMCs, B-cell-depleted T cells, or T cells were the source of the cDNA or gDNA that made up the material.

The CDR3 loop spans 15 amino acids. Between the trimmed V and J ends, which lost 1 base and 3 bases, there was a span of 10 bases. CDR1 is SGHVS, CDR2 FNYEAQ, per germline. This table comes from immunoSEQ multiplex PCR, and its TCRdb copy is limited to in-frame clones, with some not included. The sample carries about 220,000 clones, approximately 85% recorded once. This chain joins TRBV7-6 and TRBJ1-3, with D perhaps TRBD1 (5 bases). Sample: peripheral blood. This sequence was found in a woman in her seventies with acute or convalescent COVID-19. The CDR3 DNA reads TGTGCCAGCAGCTTAGGACAGAGGTTTGGAAACACCATATATTTT. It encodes CASSLGQRFGNTIYF.